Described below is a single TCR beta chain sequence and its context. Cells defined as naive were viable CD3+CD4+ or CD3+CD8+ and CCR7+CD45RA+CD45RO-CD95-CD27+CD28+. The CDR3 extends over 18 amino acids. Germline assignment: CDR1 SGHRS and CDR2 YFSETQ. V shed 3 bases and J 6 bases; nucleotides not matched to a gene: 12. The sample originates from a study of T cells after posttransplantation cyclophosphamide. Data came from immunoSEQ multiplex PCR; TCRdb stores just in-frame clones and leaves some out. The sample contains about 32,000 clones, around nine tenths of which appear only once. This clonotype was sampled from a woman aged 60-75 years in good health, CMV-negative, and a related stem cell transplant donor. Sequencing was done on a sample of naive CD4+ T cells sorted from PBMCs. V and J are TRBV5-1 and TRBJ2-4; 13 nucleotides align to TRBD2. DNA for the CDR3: TGCGCCAGCAGCTACGGACTAGCGGGGGATCAGTCCAGAAACATTCAGTACTTC. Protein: CASSYGLAGDQSRNIQYF.